This T cell receptor (beta chain) comes out of a study of T-cell memory formation after mild COVID-19. Study information: TCR clusters were mostly donor specific.

Germline values: CDR1 GTSNPN, CDR2 SVGIG (reference sequence). V dropped 3 bases and J dropped 6 bases, with 15 bases sitting between them. CDR3 length equals 13 residues. MiXCR, run by TCRdb on the 5' RACE reads, gives a single entry per CDR3 protein. The sample holds about 210,000 distinct CDR3 sequences, around 30% seen once. The clonotype comes from an adult woman who had mild COVID-19 (a few samples of this study predate the infection). Cell type and time point are not known. The rearrangement joins TRBV30 to TRBJ2-7, with D unclear. Sequenced input: PBMCs or a T cell subset sorted from them (not recorded which). CDR3 sequence reads: CAWRKDPVSEQYF. The CDR3 bases are TGTGCCTGGAGGAAGGACCCAGTTTCCGAGCAGTACTTC.